This T cell receptor beta chain originates from a study of shared clonotypes between healthy human individuals. Data came from immunoSEQ multiplex PCR; TCRdb stores just in-frame clones and leaves some out. The sample contains around 2.1 million clones, around 95% of which appear only once. Study-wide results and limits: The diversity represented, both genetic and in exposure history, was limited by few donors. Generation probabilities were higher for clonotypes shared across all four sorted-subset donors than for unshared ones.

Concerning this clone itself: Its antigen is still unknown. Other DNA sequences from this sample encode an identical CDR3 as well.

Division of CD4+ cells produced a CD45RA+ naive subset and a CD45RA-negative memory subset. This CDR3 contains 13 residues. In germline, CDR1 is MNHEY, CDR2 SVGAGI. V lost 6 bases and J 5 bases, leaving 13 bases between the germline ends. The sample taken for sequencing was naive CD4+ T cells sorted from blood. Subset specified: CD45RA+ positively selected. This clonotype was obtained from a young man in good health. V and J are TRBV6-5 and TRBJ2-5; maybe TRBD1 (6 bases). In DNA, the CDR3 is TGTGCCAGCAGCCGGGGAAGGGGGGAGACCCAGTACTTC. Its translation is CASSRGRGETQYF.